One and the same sample provided the 14 T cell receptor beta chains below, sequenced in a study of shared clonotypes between healthy human individuals. Some clones are missing from TCRdb's copy, which holds only in-frame ones; the method was immunoSEQ multiplex PCR. The sample lists 2 million to 2.5 million clones; 80% to 95% were seen once. Sequenced: naive CD4+ T cells from PBMCs. The subset: CD45RA+ positively selected. Every receptor here comes from a man between 18 and 29 years old in good health. Some clones in this sample may be carry-over from other donors' samples.

The genes are TRBV30 and TRBJ1-2; D is perhaps TRBD1 (5 bases). CDR1 and CDR2 (germline): GTSNPN, SVGIG (reference sequence). Trimming cost V 3 bases and J 7 bases, with 12 bases left between them. The CDR3 sequence is 12 residues long. CDR3 DNA: TGTGCCTGGAGAATCAGGGAGGGTGGCTACACCTTC. This sequence encodes CAWRIREGGYTF.

The J gene is TRBJ2-5, the V gene TRBV29-1; 7 bases line up with TRBD1. The better agreement between TRBJ2-7 and the DNA end casts doubt on the J call. CDR1 is SQVTM, CDR2 ANQGSEA, per germline. The CDR3 length is 14 residues. CDR3 bases: TGCAGCGCCCGGGGACAGCCATACTCCTACGAGCAGTACTTC. Its translation is CSARGQPYSYEQYF.

The genes are TRBV9 and TRBJ2-3; TRBD2 matches 10 bases. Germline trimming cut 4 bases from V and 3 bases from J; bases unmatched to any gene: 8. The germline gives CDR1 SGDLS, CDR2 YYNGEE. The CDR3 totals 16 residues. CDR3 DNA sequence: TGTGCCAGCAGCTCCTCGGGAGCGGGAGGGACAGATACGCAGTATTTT. Translated, it gives CASSSSGAGGTDTQYF.

The chain employs TRBV6-6 and TRBJ1-2; D call uncertain. Deletions cut 4 bases from V and 9 bases from J, with 18 bases between. The germline CDR1 and CDR2 sequences are MNHNY and SVGAGI (reference sequence). The length of the CDR3 is 14 residues. This chain's CDR3 is CASSSRSPGGSYTF. The CDR3 DNA sequence: TGTGCCAGCAGTTCACGGAGTCCGGGCGGGAGCTACACCTTC.

The chain combines TRBV4-1 with TRBJ2-3, with 11 bases matching TRBD2. The CDR3 totals 17 residues. With V trimmed by 1 base and J by 4 bases, 7 bases remained unmatched. CDR1 is MGHRA and CDR2 is YSYEKL in the germline V gene. CDR3 region: CASSQVAGGVGPDTQYF. CDR3 in DNA: TGCGCCAGCAGCCAAGTAGCGGGGGGGGTGGGACCAGATACGCAGTATTTT.

The CDR3 here is CASSASPGRASYEQYF. CDR3 DNA sequence: TGTGCCAGCAGTGCCAGCCCCGGGAGGGCCTCCTACGAGCAGTACTTC. This chain uses TRBV27 with TRBJ2-7; 8 nucleotides line up with TRBD2. Looked up from germline, CDR1 is MNHEY and CDR2 is SMNVEV (reference sequence). This CDR3 is built from 16 residues. The junction had 9 bases not matched to a gene; V was cut back by 5 bases and J by 0 bases.

CDR3 coding DNA: TGTGCCAGTAGTCCCCCTCGATCGGGTAGCAATCAGCCCCAGCATTTT. The encoded protein is CASSPPRSGSNQPQHF. The chain is built from TRBV19 and TRBJ1-5; D ambiguous. V was trimmed by 5 bases and J by 0 bases, leaving 14 bases between them. CDR1 LNHDA and CDR2 SQIVND come from the germline V gene (reference sequence). The CDR3 is made up of 16 amino acids.

The chain recombines TRBV11-2 with TRBJ1-3; D unresolved. V lost 4 bases to trimming and J lost 4 bases, with 17 bases between them. The CDR3 is 16 amino acids. Germline loops: CDR1 SGHAT, CDR2 FQNNGV. In nucleotides, the CDR3 is TGTGCCAGCAGCTCTCATAGAGGGTACGGCGGAAACACCATATATTTT. It codes for CASSSHRGYGGNTIYF.

V usage is TRBV27 and J usage is TRBJ2-1, with D unresolved. CDR1 and CDR2 from the germline V gene are MNHEY and SMNVEV (reference sequence). V lost 5 bases to trimming and J lost 8 bases, with 10 bases between them. CDR3 length: 12 amino acids. The CDR3 bases are TGTGCCAGCAGTAGATCGGGCCATGAGCAGTTCTTC. This translates into CASSRSGHEQFF.

The chain uses TRBV29-1 and TRBJ2-7; 8 bases align to TRBD1. CDR1 SQVTM and CDR2 ANQGSEA come from the germline V gene. V was pared by 6 bases and J by 0 bases, with 7 bases of the junction left unmatched. The CDR3 consists of 14 residues. In DNA form, the CDR3 reads TGCAGCGTCGCCAGGACAGGGAGCTCCTACGAGCAGTACTTC. As protein: CSVARTGSSYEQYF.

V and J are TRBV10-3 and TRBJ2-5; D is unclear. The CDR3 runs 13 residues. Germline CDR1 is ENHRY and CDR2 is SYGVKD. With 2 bases removed from V and 3 bases from J, the gap between germline ends came to 7 bases. The CDR3 sequence: CAISEHPKETQYF. The CDR3 region has the DNA TGTGCCATCAGTGAGCATCCGAAAGAGACCCAGTACTTC.

This clone was observed a single time. V gene TRBV29-1 combines with J gene TRBJ2-5; TRBD1 matches at 8 bases. The DNA end is a closer match to TRBJ2-7, so the J assignment may be wrong. The CDR3 contains 12 residues. Germline CDR1 SQVTM, CDR2 ANQGSEA. The CDR3 nucleotides are TGCAGCGCTTACAGGGGGTCGGGCGAGCAGTACTTC. The encoded protein is CSAYRGSGEQYF.

The V call is TRBV7-2, the J call TRBJ1-3; D unclear. V shed 2 bases and J shed 4 bases, with 6 bases lying between them. Looked up from germline, CDR1 is SGHTA and CDR2 is FQGNSA. This CDR3 spans 13 amino acids. This chain's CDR3 is CASSLIGGNTIYF. CDR3 DNA: TGTGCCAGCAGCTTAATTGGGGGAAACACCATATATTTT. The whole variable domain, remainder taken from reference TRBV7-2 and TRBJ1-3, is GAGVSQSPSNKVTEKGKDVELRCDPISGHTALYWYRQSLGQGLEFLIYFQGNSAPDKSGLPSDRFSAERTGGSVSTLTIQRTQQEDSAVYLCASSLIGGNTIYFGEGSWLTVV.

Comment on this clone: Distinct nucleotide sequences in the sample also encode this CDR3. The J gene is TRBJ2-3, the V gene TRBV9; TRBD2 matches at 11 bases. Germline values: CDR1 SGDLS, CDR2 YYNGEE. V lost 0 bases, J lost 0 bases, and 3 bases stayed unmatched. The CDR3 has 17 residues. The CDR3 spells CASSVGRTSGSTDTQYF. The CDR3 nucleotides are TGTGCCAGCAGCGTAGGTAGGACTAGCGGGAGCACAGATACGCAGTATTTT.